The 31 T cell receptor beta chains below were found in one sample sequenced in a study of T cell clones after liver transplantation. The table came from immunoSEQ multiplex PCR; TCRdb's copy has only in-frame clones and leaves some out. The repertoire holds approximately 100,000 clones, with approximately 85% as singletons. Sequencing was performed on CD4+ T cells from blood, taken before liver transplant. These receptors all stem from a human donor who received a liver transplant.

The gene calls are TRBV7-9 and TRBJ1-3; D is ambiguous. The V gene lost 5 bases and the J gene lost 0 bases, with 17 bases spanning the gap. Germline V gives CDR1 SEHNR, CDR2 FQNEAQ (reference sequence). The CDR3 runs 17 residues. The CDR3 protein is CASSLSRHPSSGNTIYF. CDR3 bases: TGTGCCAGCAGCCTAAGTAGGCATCCGAGCTCTGGAAACACCATATATTTT. Full variable domain (outside the CDR3, taken from reference TRBV7-9 and TRBJ1-3): DTGVSQNPRHKITKRGQNVTFRCDPISEHNRLYWYRQTLGQGPEFLTYFQNEAQLEKSRLLSDRFSAERPKGSFSTLEIQRTEQGDSAMYLCASSLSRHPSSGNTIYFGEGSWLTVV.

CDR3 protein: CSLGQANEQFF. Here the CDR3 DNA reads TGCAGTCTCGGACAGGCCAATGAGCAGTTCTTC. V and J are TRBV20-1 and TRBJ2-1; 7 nucleotides align to TRBD1. This CDR3 spans 11 amino acids. V shed 8 bases and J 6 bases; nucleotides not matched to a gene: 4. Per germline, CDR1 DFQATT and CDR2 SNEGSKA (reference sequence).

The table lists this clone with a count of one. The CDR3 sequence: CASSRGGEGYGYTF. For the CDR3, the DNA is TGTGCCAGCAGCCGTGGGGGCGAGGGCTATGGCTACACCTTC. The chain has TRBV7-3 and TRBJ1-2; a weak D match, TRBD1 (6 bases). Per the germline V gene, CDR1 is SGHTA and CDR2 is FQGTGA. The V end lost 5 bases, the J end lost 4 bases, and 14 bases lay between the germline ends. The CDR3 covers 14 residues.

The chain links TRBV27 to TRBJ1-1; 7 nucleotides line up with TRBD1. Unmatched junction bases numbered 7, after V lost 6 bases and J lost 0 bases. Germline V CDR1 and CDR2: MNHEY, SMNVEV (reference sequence). CDR3 length equals 15 residues. The CDR3 DNA reads as TGTGCCAGCAGATGGGACAGTTACATGAACACTGAAGCTTTCTTT. This translates into CASRWDSYMNTEAFF.

V gene TRBV27 combines with J gene TRBJ2-1, with TRBD1 as a possible D gene (6 bases). Germline CDR1 and CDR2: MNHEY and SMNVEV (reference sequence). The CDR3 is made up of 15 amino acids. V dropped 3 bases and J dropped 4 bases, with 13 bases sitting between them. CDR3 region: CASSLGAQTYNEQFF. CDR3 coding DNA: TGTGCCAGCAGTTTGGGGGCCCAAACTTACAATGAGCAGTTCTTC.

The chain combines TRBV28 with TRBJ1-3; no firm D call. This CDR3 region has 14 residues. Germline-derived CDR1 and CDR2 are MDHEN and SYDVKM. Trimming left V 5 bases short and J 2 bases short, with 10 bases between. The CDR3: CASSPEGTGNTIYF. For the CDR3, the DNA is TGTGCCAGCAGTCCCGAGGGAACTGGAAACACCATATATTTT.

This chain connects TRBV6-5 to TRBJ1-1; weak D call: TRBD1 (5 bases). The CDR3 length is 12 residues. Germline V gene lookup returns CDR1 MNHEY and CDR2 SVGAGI. Trimming took off 6 bases at V and 11 bases at J, with 16 bases between the two ends. The CDR3 sequence is CASRSGTFGAFF. The CDR3 region has the DNA TGTGCCAGCAGAAGCGGGACCTTCGGGGCTTTCTTT.

The rearrangement links TRBV18 to TRBJ2-2; a possible D gene is TRBD1 (5 bases). Germline loops: CDR1 KGHSH, CDR2 LQKENI. The CDR3 covers 15 residues. Trimming stripped 3 bases from V and 3 bases from J, with 11 bases between. CDR3 in amino acids: CASSPQGFDTGELFF. The CDR3 DNA sequence: TGTGCCAGCTCACCCCAGGGTTTCGACACCGGGGAGCTGTTTTTT.

The rearrangement joins TRBV2 to TRBJ1-1; 7 bases map to TRBD1. V shed 6 bases and J 1 base; nucleotides not matched to a gene: 2. This CDR3 contains 13 residues. From germline, CDR1 is SNHLY and CDR2 FYNNEI. CDR3 sequence: CASRQGRNTEAFF. Here the CDR3 DNA reads TGTGCCAGCAGACAGGGGAGGAACACTGAAGCTTTCTTT.

CDR3 region: CASSRPGGYNEQFF. The CDR3 DNA sequence: TGTGCCAGTAGTAGGCCGGGAGGTTATAATGAGCAGTTCTTC. The genes are TRBV19 and TRBJ2-1, with 7 positions matching TRBD2. The junction had 7 bases not matched to a gene; V was cut back by 4 bases and J by 7 bases. This CDR3 region has 14 residues. CDR1 is LNHDA, CDR2 SQIVND, per germline (reference sequence).

The chain joins TRBV7-8 to TRBJ1-6; 7 nucleotides line up with TRBD1. CDR1 is SGHVS and CDR2 is FQNEAQ in the germline V gene. The CDR3 extends over 17 amino acids. V lost 5 bases to trimming and J lost 1 base; unmatched junction nucleotides: 8. CDR3 DNA: TGTGCCAGCAGCCCCCGACAGGGTGCATCCTATAATTCACCCCTCCACTTT. Protein sequence: CASSPRQGASYNSPLHF.

The chain combines TRBV6-5 with TRBJ1-2, with TRBD1 matching 12 bases. V trimming: 4 bases; J trimming: 5 bases; junction bases outside the gene matches: 5. CDR1 MNHEY and CDR2 SVGAGI come from the germline V gene. There are 15 residues in the CDR3. In DNA form, the CDR3 reads TGTGCCAGCAGTTCCACGGGACAGGGGGCTTATGGCTACACCTTC. Amino acid sequence: CASSSTGQGAYGYTF.

The rearrangement links TRBV21-1 to TRBJ2-5; TRBD2 reflects the table's D call only, with no check against the DNA. TRBV21-1 is classified as a pseudogene. CDR3 length: 15 residues. CDR3 coding DNA: TGTGCCAGCAGCAAAGCGGGGGGACGTAGGGAGACCCAGTACTTC. Protein: CASSKAGGRRETQYF.

This clone came up a few times. The chain joins TRBV6-6 to TRBJ2-7; 8 nucleotides agree with TRBD1. The CDR3 has 15 residues. The J segment lost 1 base and the V segment lost 0 bases, leaving 2 bases of the junction unmatched. Germline V CDR1 and CDR2: MNHNY, SVGAGI (reference sequence). CDR3 sequence (DNA): TGTGCCAGCAGTTACTCGAGACAGGGGTCCTACGAGCAGTACTTC. Translated, it gives CASSYSRQGSYEQYF.

The chain carries TRBV5-1 and TRBJ2-3; TRBD2 matches at 8 bases. The CDR3 loop spans 15 amino acids. Germline V gene data show CDR1 as SGHRS and CDR2 as YFSETQ. With V trimmed by 2 bases and J by 0 bases, 2 bases remained unmatched. The CDR3 loop is CASSLLAESTDTQYF. The CDR3 coding sequence is TGCGCCAGCAGCTTACTAGCGGAGAGCACAGATACGCAGTATTTT.

The chain combines TRBV18 with TRBJ2-1; a weak D match, TRBD2 (8 bases). Germline V lookup: CDR1 KGHSH, CDR2 LQKENI. Trimming took 4 bases from V and 3 from J, leaving 16 bases between them. The CDR3 runs to 16 residues. The CDR3 sequence: CASSRQGSGNYNEQFF. In DNA, the CDR3 is TGTGCCAGCTCACGACAGGGTAGCGGGAACTACAATGAGCAGTTCTTC.

The chain carries TRBV7-2 and TRBJ1-2; unclear D gene. The V gene's germline CDR1 is SGHTA and CDR2 FQGNSA. Trimming cost V 5 bases and J 3 bases, with 10 bases left between them. The CDR3 spans 13 residues. The CDR3 reads CASSQERDYGYTF. The CDR3 bases are TGTGCCAGCAGCCAGGAACGGGACTATGGCTACACCTTC.

The chain carries TRBV7-9 and TRBJ2-3; 13 bases map to TRBD2. V shed 1 base and J 5 bases; nucleotides not matched to a gene: 12. CDR3 length equals 19 residues. Germline V CDR1 and CDR2: SEHNR, FQNEAQ (reference sequence). The CDR3, as DNA: TGTGCCAGCAGCTTAGAGTTAGGACTAGCGGGAGTAATGGGAGATACGCAGTATTTT. Protein product: CASSLELGLAGVMGDTQYF.

The rearrangement joins TRBV7-2 to TRBJ1-4; TRBD1 is a possible D gene (6 bases). V was shortened by 3 bases and J by 2 bases, with 13 bases between the two germline ends. The CDR3 is made up of 16 amino acids. Germline loops: CDR1 SGHTA, CDR2 FQGNSA. The CDR3 DNA reads as TGTGCCAGCAGCTTGAGGGGGGCCGCGACTAATGAAAAACTGTTTTTT. It yields the protein CASSLRGAATNEKLFF.

This clone appeared once. V is TRBV5-1 and J is TRBJ2-7, with 8 bases matching TRBD1. Per germline, CDR1 SGHRS and CDR2 YFSETQ. V was pared by 0 bases and J by 5 bases, with 4 bases of the junction left unmatched. This CDR3 comprises 14 residues. CDR3 region: CASSLGTGWNEQYF. The CDR3 coding sequence is TGCGCCAGCAGCTTGGGGACAGGGTGGAACGAGCAGTACTTC.

In this sample, this clone turned up once. The chain is built from TRBV5-1 and TRBJ2-7; D possibly corresponds to TRBD1 (5 bases). Germline values: CDR1 SGHRS, CDR2 YFSETQ. This CDR3 region has 14 residues. The germline V and J ends were trimmed by 4 bases and 5 bases, with 16 bases remaining between them. CDR3 protein: CASSEAVRAHEQYF. CDR3 DNA sequence: TGCGCCAGCAGCGAGGCAGTCAGGGCCCACGAGCAGTACTTC.

The chain combines TRBV6-1 with TRBJ2-2; D is ambiguous. CDR1 is MNHNS, CDR2 SASEGT, per germline. The CDR3 runs 11 residues. V lost 5 bases and J lost 7, with 5 bases in between. DNA for the CDR3: TGTGCCAGCAGTTATCTCGGGGAGCTGTTTTTT. It translates to CASSYLGELFF.

The rearrangement uses TRBV7-8 and TRBJ2-3; no reliable D call. Germline V lookup: CDR1 SGHVS, CDR2 FQNEAQ. The CDR3 is made up of 17 amino acids. Trimming took 2 bases from V and 1 from J, leaving 16 bases between them. CDR3 protein: CASSLFLEIAGTDTQYF. CDR3 in DNA: TGTGCCAGCAGCTTATTTCTTGAGATAGCTGGCACAGATACGCAGTATTTT.

J is TRBJ2-3 and V is TRBV6-5; no definite D call. CDR3 length: 14 amino acids. In germline, CDR1 is MNHEY, CDR2 SVGAGI. V dropped 1 base and J dropped 5 bases, with 10 bases sitting between them. CDR3 protein: CASSYYSRGDTQYF. CDR3 DNA sequence: TGTGCCAGCAGTTACTATTCCCGAGGAGATACGCAGTATTTT.

The rearrangement uses TRBV5-1 and TRBJ2-7; D gene ambiguous. This CDR3 spans 12 amino acids. Germline loops: CDR1 SGHRS, CDR2 YFSETQ. V was clipped by 3 bases and J by 0 bases, with 4 bases between them. The CDR3 region has the DNA TGCGCCAGCAGCTCGAGCTCCTACGAGCAGTACTTC. This gives the protein CASSSSSYEQYF.

This sequence joins TRBV7-2 and TRBJ2-1; a possible D gene is TRBD2 (6 bases). CDR3 length equals 14 residues. V shed 8 bases and J shed 5 bases, with 16 bases lying between them. Germline V lookup: CDR1 SGHTA, CDR2 FQGNSA. CDR3 sequence reads: CASGTFSGNNEQFF. CDR3 sequence (DNA): TGTGCCAGCGGGACCTTTAGCGGTAACAATGAGCAGTTCTTC.

This clone was detected a few times. This rearrangement joins TRBV4-3 to TRBJ2-3; the match to TRBD2 covers 8 bases. Germline loops: CDR1 LGHNA, CDR2 YSLEER. Unmatched junction bases numbered 6, after V lost 0 bases and J lost 1 base. CDR3 length: 17 residues. The CDR3 spells CASSQELGSGGTDTQYF. CDR3 sequence (DNA): TGCGCCAGCAGCCAAGAGCTGGGTAGCGGGGGCACAGATACGCAGTATTTT.

V gene TRBV6-5 combines with J gene TRBJ1-5; D call uncertain. V shed 6 bases and J shed 4 bases, with 13 bases lying between them. Germline CDR1 is MNHEY and CDR2 is SVGAGI. CDR3 length equals 14 residues. CDR3 sequence (DNA): TGTGCCAGCAGAGACGGGAACAAGAATCAGCCCCAGCATTTT. Translation: CASRDGNKNQPQHF.

This clone has only a few counts. The chain employs TRBV15 and TRBJ1-1; D gene uncertain. There are 16 residues in the CDR3. The germline V and J ends were trimmed by 3 bases and 1 base, with 15 bases remaining between them. The germline gives CDR1 LNHNV, CDR2 YYDKDF (reference sequence). The CDR3 protein is CATSSFIFSSNTEAFF. The CDR3 DNA is TGTGCCACCAGCAGTTTTATATTCAGCTCGAACACTGAAGCTTTCTTT.

This clone was counted a few times. The V gene is TRBV14, the J gene TRBJ1-2, with D perhaps matching TRBD1 (6 bases). The ends were cut back, 3 bases at V and 2 bases at J, with 7 bases in the middle. The CDR3 is made up of 13 amino acids. Looked up from germline, CDR1 is SGHDN and CDR2 is FVKESK. DNA for the CDR3: TGTGCCAGCAGCCAGGACAGAAACTATGGCTACACCTTC. It yields the protein CASSQDRNYGYTF.

The chain joins TRBV28 to TRBJ1-5; D gene unclear. Germline values: CDR1 MDHEN, CDR2 SYDVKM. Trimming took off 3 bases at V and 1 base at J, with 13 bases between the two ends. The CDR3 sequence is 16 residues long. CDR3 coding DNA: TGTGCCAGCAGTTTCTCGGGAATTGAAAGCAATCAGCCCCAGCATTTT. It yields the protein CASSFSGIESNQPQHF.